The 10 T cell receptor beta chains below come from one sample, sequenced in a study of blood T cell repertoires in COVID-19. Method: immunoSEQ multiplex PCR; TCRdb's copy keeps in-frame clones and lacks some. The data show about 180,000 clones, around 83% seen once. Sequencing used peripheral blood. These receptors came from a woman aged 70-85 years with COVID-19, enrolled during active disease.

CDR3 sequence (DNA): TGTGCCAGTAGTATCGGGGGCCCGGGACAGAGACAAGAGACCCAGTACTTC. It yields the protein CASSIGGPGQRQETQYF. The chain carries TRBV19 and TRBJ2-5; possibly TRBD1 for D (7 bases). Trimming took off 3 bases at V and 2 bases at J, with 19 bases between the two ends. Germline CDR1 and CDR2: LNHDA and SQIVND (reference sequence). The CDR3 is 17 residues long. The complete variable domain, with remaining parts taken from reference TRBV19 and TRBJ2-5, reads DGGITQSPKYLFRKEGQNVTLSCEQNLNHDAMYWYRQDPGQGLRLIYYSQIVNDFQKGDIAEGYSVSREKKESFPLTVTSAQKNPTAFYLCASSIGGPGQRQETQYFGPGTRLLVL.

This clone was seen once. V usage is TRBV28 and J usage is TRBJ2-1; 8 nucleotides agree with TRBD2. CDR1 MDHEN and CDR2 SYDVKM come from the germline V gene. Trimming at V came to 7 bases and at J to 3 bases, leaving 5 bases not matched to a gene. This CDR3 contains 14 residues. The DNA for the CDR3 is TGTGCCAGCACATGGGGGACTAGCTACAATGAGCAGTTCTTC. Translated, it gives CASTWGTSYNEQFF.

This rearrangement joins TRBV10-1 to TRBJ2-5; tentative D call: TRBD1 (6 bases). Trimming took off 4 bases at V and 5 bases at J, with 11 bases between the two ends. The CDR3 is 13 residues long. Germline lookup yields CDR1 WNHNN and CDR2 SYGVQD (reference sequence). CDR3 sequence reads: CASSVTGSETQYF. In DNA form, the CDR3 reads TGCGCCAGCAGTGTGACAGGTTCCGAGACCCAGTACTTC.

This clone was counted a few times. This sequence joins TRBV10-3 and TRBJ1-2; 7 nucleotides line up with TRBD1. Unmatched junction bases numbered 6, after V lost 0 bases and J lost 8 bases. The length of the CDR3 is 14 residues. Germline V lookup: CDR1 ENHRY, CDR2 SYGVKD. CDR3 bases: TGTGCCATCAGTGAGTCGCTACAGGGGAGAGGCTACACCTTC. Protein product: CAISESLQGRGYTF.

This sequence joins TRBV7-3 and TRBJ2-5; the match to TRBD1 covers 8 bases. Germline CDR1 SGHTA, CDR2 FQGTGA. J was trimmed by 4 bases and V by 5 bases; bases with no gene match: 6. There are 14 residues in the CDR3. CDR3 DNA: TGTGCCAGCAGCCCCGGACAGGGAGGAGAGACCCAGTACTTC. Its protein is CASSPGQGGETQYF.

This sequence joins TRBV4-3 and TRBJ2-7, with TRBD1 matching over 7 bases. CDR1 and CDR2 (germline): LGHNA, YSLEER. V lost 2 bases and J lost 3; bases outside the gene matches: 4. The CDR3 length is 14 residues. The CDR3 DNA follows: TGCGCCAGCAGCCAATCAGGGGGTAACTACGAGCAGTACTTC. Protein sequence: CASSQSGGNYEQYF.

This chain uses TRBV3-1 (or the pseudogene TRBV3-2) with TRBJ1-2, with a possible D match to TRBD1 (6 bases). Trimming cost V 1 base and J 4 bases, with 16 bases left between them. Germline V CDR1 and CDR2: LGHDT, YNNKEL (reference sequence). The CDR3 is made up of 16 amino acids. The CDR3: CASSQGAQGRSYGYTF. Written as DNA, the CDR3 is TGTGCCAGCAGCCAAGGAGCACAGGGCCGCTCCTATGGCTACACCTTC.

In its sample, this clone was seen once. The gene calls are TRBV5-1 and TRBJ1-1; D is unresolved. In germline, CDR1 is SGHRS, CDR2 YFSETQ. This CDR3 spans 16 amino acids. The V end was cut by 0 bases, the J end by 4 bases, with 16 bases between. The CDR3 nucleotides read TGCGCCAGCAGCTTGGTTTCGGTCAGCGAGGGCACTGAAGCTTTCTTT. The encoded protein is CASSLVSVSEGTEAFF.

This chain links TRBV28 with TRBJ1-6, with D possibly matching TRBD1 (6 bases). This CDR3 comprises 14 residues. Trimming removed 8 bases at V and 7 bases at J, with 15 bases between. Germline CDR1 is MDHEN and CDR2 is SYDVKM. CDR3 region: CASEQGRRNSPLHF. CDR3 coding DNA: TGTGCCAGCGAACAGGGAAGGAGAAATTCACCCCTCCACTTT. Looking up the rest from reference TRBV28 and TRBJ1-6 gives the full variable domain: DVKVTQSSRYLVKRTGEKVFLECVQDMDHENMFWYRQDPGLGLRLIYFSYDVKMKEKGDIPEGYSVSREKKERFSLILESASTNQTSMYLCASEQGRRNSPLHFGNGTRLTVT.

This rearrangement joins TRBV2 to TRBJ2-7; D uncertain. The CDR3 consists of 13 residues. V was shortened by 6 bases and J by 3 bases, with 12 bases between the two germline ends. Germline loops: CDR1 SNHLY, CDR2 FYNNEI. The CDR3 nucleotides are TGTGCCAGCAGGTTAGAGTATCTCTACGAGCAGTACTTC. Its protein is CASRLEYLYEQYF.